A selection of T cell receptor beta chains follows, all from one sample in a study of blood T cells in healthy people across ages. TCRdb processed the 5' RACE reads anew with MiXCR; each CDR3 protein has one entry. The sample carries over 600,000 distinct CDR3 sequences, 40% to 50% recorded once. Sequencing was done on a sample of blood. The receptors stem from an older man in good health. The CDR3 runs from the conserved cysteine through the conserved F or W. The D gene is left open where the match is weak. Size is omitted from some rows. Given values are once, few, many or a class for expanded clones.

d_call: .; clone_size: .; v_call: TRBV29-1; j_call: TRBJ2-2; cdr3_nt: TGCAGCGTTGAAGATCCAGGTTCTTCAGGGGGGACGGCCGGGGAGCTGTTTTTT; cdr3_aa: CSVEDPGSSGGTAGELFF
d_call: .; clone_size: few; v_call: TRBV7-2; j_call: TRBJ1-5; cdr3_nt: TGTGCCAGCAGCCCAGGGCCGGGACAAAATCAGCCCCAGCATTTT; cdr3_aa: CASSPGPGQNQPQHF
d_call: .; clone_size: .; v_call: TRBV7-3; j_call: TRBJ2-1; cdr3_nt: TGTGCCAGCAGCCCCTCCCCCAGGGTTAGCTCCTACAATGAGCAGTTCTTC; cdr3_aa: CASSPSPRVSSYNEQFF
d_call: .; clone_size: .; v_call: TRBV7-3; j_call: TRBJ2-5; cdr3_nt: TGTGCCAGCAGCCCCCGGGAGCTAAGGGTCTACAATGAGCAGTACTTC; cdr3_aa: CASSPRELRVYNEQYF
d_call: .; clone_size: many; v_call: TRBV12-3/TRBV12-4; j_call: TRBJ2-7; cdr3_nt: TGTGCCAGCAGAAAGAGCGGTGGACCCTACGAGCAGTACTTC; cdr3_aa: CASRKSGGPYEQYF
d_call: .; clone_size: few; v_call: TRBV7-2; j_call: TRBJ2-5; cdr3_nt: TGTGCCAGCAGCTTAGTCAAGGTGGCACAAGAGACCCAGTACTTC; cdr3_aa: CASSLVKVAQETQYF
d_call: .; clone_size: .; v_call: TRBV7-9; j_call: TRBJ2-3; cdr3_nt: TGTGCCAGCAGCTTAGAGGGAGCCGCAGATACGCAGTATTTT; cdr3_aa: CASSLEGAADTQYF
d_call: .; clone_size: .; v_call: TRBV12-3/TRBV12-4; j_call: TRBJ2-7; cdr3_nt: TGTGCCAGCAGTTTGAACAACCGCTCCTACGAGCAGTACTTC; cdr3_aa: CASSLNNRSYEQYF
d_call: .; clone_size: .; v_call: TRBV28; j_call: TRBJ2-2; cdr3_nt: TGTGCCAGCAGTCCTTCGGGACTTGATACCGGGGAGCTGTTTTTT; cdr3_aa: CASSPSGLDTGELFF
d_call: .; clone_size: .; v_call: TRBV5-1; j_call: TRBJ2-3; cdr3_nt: TGCGCCAGCAGCTTGGTTCGCGGGGCCCTGAATACGCAGTATTTT; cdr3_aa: CASSLVRGALNTQYF
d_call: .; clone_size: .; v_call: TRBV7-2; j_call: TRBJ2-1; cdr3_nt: TGTGCCAGCAGCTTATCCCCACTAGTGGGGGTGGGGAGCAATGAGCAGTTCTTC; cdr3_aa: CASSLSPLVGVGSNEQFF
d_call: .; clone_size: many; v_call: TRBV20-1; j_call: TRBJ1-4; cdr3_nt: TGCAGTGCTAGAGGGCATGGGGGCGGTGAAAAACTGTTTTTT; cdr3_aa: CSARGHGGGEKLFF
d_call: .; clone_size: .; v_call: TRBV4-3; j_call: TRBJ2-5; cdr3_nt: TGCGCCAGCAGCCAAGATCTGCAGTCCATCATAAGTCAGTACTTC; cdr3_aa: CASSQDLQSIISQYF
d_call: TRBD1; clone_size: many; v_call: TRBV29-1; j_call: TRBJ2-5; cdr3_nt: TGCAGCGTGGGGACAGGGGGCCTGTCAGAGACCCAGTACTTC; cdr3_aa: CSVGTGGLSETQYF
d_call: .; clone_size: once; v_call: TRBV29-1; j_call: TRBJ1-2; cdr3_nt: TGCAGCGTTGAAGATTGGGACCGGGAATTAAATTATGGCTACACCTTC; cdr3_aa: CSVEDWDRELNYGYTF
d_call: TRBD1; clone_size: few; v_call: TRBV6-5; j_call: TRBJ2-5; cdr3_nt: TGTGCCAGCGCCAACAGGGGTCCCGAGGAGACCCAGTACTTC; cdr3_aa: CASANRGPEETQYF
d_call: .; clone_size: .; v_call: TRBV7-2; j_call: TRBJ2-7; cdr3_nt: TGTGCCAGCAGCTTAGCGGGGGGGGCAGGCCTTTACGAGCAGTACTTC; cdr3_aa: CASSLAGGAGLYEQYF
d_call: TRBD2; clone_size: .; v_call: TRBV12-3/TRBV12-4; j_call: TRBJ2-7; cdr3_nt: TGTGCCAGCAGTCTAGCGGGAGAGGGGTACGAGCAGTACTTC; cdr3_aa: CASSLAGEGYEQYF
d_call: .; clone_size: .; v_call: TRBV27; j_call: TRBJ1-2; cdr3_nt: TGTGCCAGCAGTAGCGGACATCTACAGGGCTACACCTTC; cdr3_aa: CASSSGHLQGYTF
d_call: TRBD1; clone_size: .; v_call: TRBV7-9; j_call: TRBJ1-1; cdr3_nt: TGTGCCAGCAGCTTAGGACGGACAGGGCGGAACACTGAAGCTTTCTTT; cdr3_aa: CASSLGRTGRNTEAFF
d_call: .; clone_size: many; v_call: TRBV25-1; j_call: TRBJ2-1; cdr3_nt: TGTGCCAGCAGACCCCCACAGGGTTGGTACAATGAGCAGTTCTTC; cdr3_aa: CASRPPQGWYNEQFF
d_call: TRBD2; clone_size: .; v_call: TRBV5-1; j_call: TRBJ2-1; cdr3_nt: TGCGCCAGCAGCCCCGGACTAGCGGGAGATTTCGACAATGAGCAGTTCTTC; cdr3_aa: CASSPGLAGDFDNEQFF
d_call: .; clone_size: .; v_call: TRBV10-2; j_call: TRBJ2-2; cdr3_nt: TGCGCCAGCAGTGGGACACCCTCGAACACCGGGGAGCTGTTTTTT; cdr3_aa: CASSGTPSNTGELFF
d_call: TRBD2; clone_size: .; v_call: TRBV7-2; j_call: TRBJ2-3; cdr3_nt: TGTGCCAGCAATCGGGGGGGAGGAGATACGCAGTATTTT; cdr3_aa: CASNRGGGDTQYF
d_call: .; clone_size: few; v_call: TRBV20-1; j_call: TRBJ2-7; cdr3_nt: TGCAGTGCTAGAGATCTTGGGGGGGCGGGATACGAGCAGTACTTC; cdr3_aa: CSARDLGGAGYEQYF
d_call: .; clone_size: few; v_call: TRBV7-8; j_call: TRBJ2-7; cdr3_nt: TGTGCCAGCAGCTTAGTCAGTGCAGATACCTACGAGCAGTACTTC; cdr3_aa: CASSLVSADTYEQYF
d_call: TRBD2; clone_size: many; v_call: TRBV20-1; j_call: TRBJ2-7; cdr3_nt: TGCAGTGCTAGAGAGACTGCTAGCGGCAACTACGAGCAGTACTTC; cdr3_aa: CSARETASGNYEQYF
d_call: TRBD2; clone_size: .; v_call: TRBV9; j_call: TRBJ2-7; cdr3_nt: TGTGCCAGCAGCGTATCGCCTAGCGGGACGAATTTGGCCTACGAGCAGTACTTC; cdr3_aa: CASSVSPSGTNLAYEQYF
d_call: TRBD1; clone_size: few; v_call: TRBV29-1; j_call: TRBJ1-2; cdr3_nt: TGCAGCGTTGAGAATGGACAGGGGCAGGGCTACACCTTC; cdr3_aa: CSVENGQGQGYTF
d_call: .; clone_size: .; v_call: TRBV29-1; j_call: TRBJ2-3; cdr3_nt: TGCAGCGTTGTAGGGACTCGAGATACGCAGTATTTT; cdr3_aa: CSVVGTRDTQYF
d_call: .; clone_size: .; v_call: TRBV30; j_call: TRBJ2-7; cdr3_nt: TGTGCCTGGAGTGTAATAGGGTGGGACCGATCGGAGCAGTACTTC; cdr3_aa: CAWSVIGWDRSEQYF
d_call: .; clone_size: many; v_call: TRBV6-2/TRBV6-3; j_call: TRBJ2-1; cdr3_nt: TGTGCCAGCAGTGTTTACAATGAGCAGTTCTTC; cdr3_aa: CASSVYNEQFF
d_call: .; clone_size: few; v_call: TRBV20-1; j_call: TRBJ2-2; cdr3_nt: TGCAGTGCCAGTCGGGGGATGAACACCGGGGAGCTGTTTTTT; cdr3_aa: CSASRGMNTGELFF
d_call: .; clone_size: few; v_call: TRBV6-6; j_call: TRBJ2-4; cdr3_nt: TGTGCCAGCAGTTACTCGAGAAGGGAGGAAAACATTCAGTACTTC; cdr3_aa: CASSYSRREENIQYF
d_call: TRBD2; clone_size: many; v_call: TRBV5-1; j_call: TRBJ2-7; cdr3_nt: TGCGCCAGCAGGGACCGACGACTAGCGGGGGGTGCCTACGAGCAGTACTTC; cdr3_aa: CASRDRRLAGGAYEQYF
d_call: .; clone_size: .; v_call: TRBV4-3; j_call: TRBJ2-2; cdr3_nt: TGCGCCAGCAGCCCGACCGGGACCGTCGGGGAGCTGTTTTTT; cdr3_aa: CASSPTGTVGELFF
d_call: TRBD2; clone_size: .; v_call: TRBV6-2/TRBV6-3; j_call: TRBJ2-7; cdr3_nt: TGTGCCAGCAATCCTAGCGGGGGGTCCTACGAGCAGTACTTC; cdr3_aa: CASNPSGGSYEQYF
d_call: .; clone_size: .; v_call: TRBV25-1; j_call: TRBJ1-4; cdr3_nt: TGTGCCAGCAGAAGTCAGAATAATGAAAAACTGTTTTTT; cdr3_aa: CASRSQNNEKLFF
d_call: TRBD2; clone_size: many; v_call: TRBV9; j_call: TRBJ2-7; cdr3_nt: TGTGCCAGCAGAGGGGAGGGGACCTACGAGCAGTACTTC; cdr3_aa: CASRGEGTYEQYF
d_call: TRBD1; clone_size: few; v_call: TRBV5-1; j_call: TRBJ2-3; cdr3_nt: TGCGCCAGCACCTGGGACAGGCGAGATACGCAGTATTTT; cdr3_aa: CASTWDRRDTQYF
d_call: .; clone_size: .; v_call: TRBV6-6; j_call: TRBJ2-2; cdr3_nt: TGTGCCAGCGGAAGGACGGGGAACACCGGGGAGCTGTTTTTT; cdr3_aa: CASGRTGNTGELFF
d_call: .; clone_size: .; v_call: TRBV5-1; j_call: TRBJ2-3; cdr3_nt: TGCGCCAGCAGCCCCCTCGGGGAATCGAACACAGATACGCAGTATTTT; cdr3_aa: CASSPLGESNTDTQYF
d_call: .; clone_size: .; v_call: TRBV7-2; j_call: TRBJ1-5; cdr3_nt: TGTGCCAGCAGCTTAGGGCAGGGAATTAATAGCAATCAGCCCCAGCATTTT; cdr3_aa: CASSLGQGINSNQPQHF
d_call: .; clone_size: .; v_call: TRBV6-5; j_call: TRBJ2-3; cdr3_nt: TGTGCCAGCAGGGGGGCTGGCACAGAGACGCAGTATTTT; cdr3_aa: CASRGAGTETQYF
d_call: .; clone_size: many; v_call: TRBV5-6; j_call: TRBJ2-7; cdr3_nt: TGTGCCAGCAGCTCGACCCCGGGGGGCCACGAGCAGTACTTC; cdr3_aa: CASSSTPGGHEQYF
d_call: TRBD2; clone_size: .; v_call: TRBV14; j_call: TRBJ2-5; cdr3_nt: TGTGCCAGCAGCCTCGGACTAGCGGGAGGGCTCACTGAGCAGTACTTC; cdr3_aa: CASSLGLAGGLTEQYF
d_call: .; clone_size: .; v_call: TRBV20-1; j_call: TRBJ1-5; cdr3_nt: TGCAGTGCTAGAGATACCCTGGGGAATCAGCCCCAGCATTTT; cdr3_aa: CSARDTLGNQPQHF